These 16 T cell receptor beta chains share one sample of origin, sequenced in a study of blood T cell repertoires in COVID-19. Measured with immunoSEQ multiplex PCR; TCRdb has only the in-frame clones, and not every one. The sample shows around 250,000 clones, 80% to 90% of them seen only once. The sequenced sample was PBMCs or T cells enriched from blood (not recorded which). The receptors were gathered from a man aged 18-30 years who had recovered from COVID-19.

J is TRBJ1-4 and V is TRBV11-2, with 7 bases identical to TRBD1. V trimming: 5 bases; J trimming: 2 bases; junction bases outside the gene matches: 5. The germline V gene encodes CDR1 SGHAT and CDR2 FQNNGV. The CDR3 length is 15 residues. The CDR3, as DNA: TGTGCCAGCAGCCCAGGGGGTTGGACTAATGAAAAACTGTTTTTT. Translation gives CASSPGGWTNEKLFF. The whole variable domain, remainder taken from reference TRBV11-2 and TRBJ1-4, is EAGVAQSPRYKIIEKRQSVAFWCNPISGHATLYWYQQILGQGPKLLIQFQNNGVVDDSQLPKDRFSAERLKGVDSTLKIQPAKLEDSAVYLCASSPGGWTNEKLFFGSGTQLSVL.

The chain carries TRBV10-1 and TRBJ2-2; D possibly corresponds to TRBD2 (6 bases). V gave up 3 bases and J gave up 1 base, with 12 bases separating them. The length of the CDR3 is 16 residues. Germline-derived CDR1 and CDR2 are WNHNN and SYGVQD (reference sequence). The CDR3 here is CASSDYGGVNTGELFF. The CDR3 nucleotides read TGCGCCAGCAGTGATTACGGCGGGGTGAACACCGGGGAGCTGTTTTTT.

The V call is TRBV18, the J call TRBJ1-1; D is perhaps TRBD1 (5 bases). Trimming cost V 2 bases and J 6 bases, with 16 bases left between them. The CDR3 sequence is 15 residues long. Germline V CDR1 and CDR2: KGHSH, LQKENI. The CDR3 here is CASSPATGGSAEAFF. DNA of the CDR3: TGTGCCAGCTCACCAGCGACGGGGGGATCGGCTGAAGCTTTCTTT.

The chain has TRBV28 and TRBJ2-1; TRBD2 aligns across 9 bases. The CDR3 runs 14 residues. V shed 2 bases, J shed 6 bases, and the junction held 2 bases outside the gene matches. Germline values: CDR1 MDHEN, CDR2 SYDVKM. CDR3 region: CASSLLAGTNEQFF. CDR3 sequence (DNA): TGTGCCAGCAGTTTACTAGCGGGAACCAATGAGCAGTTCTTC.

In its sample, this clone was seen once. This sequence joins TRBV27 and TRBJ1-5, with 8 bases matching TRBD1. The V gene's germline CDR1 is MNHEY and CDR2 SMNVEV (reference sequence). The junction had 1 base not matched to a gene; V was cut back by 2 bases and J by 4 bases. CDR3 length: 14 residues. CDR3 nucleotide sequence: TGTGCCAGCAGTTTACAGGGGGCAAATCAGCCCCAGCATTTT. This gives the protein CASSLQGANQPQHF.

V and J are TRBV2 and TRBJ2-3; TRBD2 aligns across 9 bases. The CDR3 contains 13 residues. J was trimmed by 3 bases and V by 7 bases; bases with no gene match: 2. Germline V gene lookup returns CDR1 SNHLY and CDR2 FYNNEI. The CDR3 here is CASTRGGTDTQYF. CDR3 DNA: TGTGCCAGCACGCGGGGGGGGACAGATACGCAGTATTTT. The full variable domain, completed using reference TRBV2 and TRBJ2-3, is EPEVTQTPSHQVTQMGQEVILRCVPISNHLYFYWYRQILGQKVEFLVSFYNNEISEKSEIFDDQFSVERPDGSNFTLKIRSTKLEDSAMYFCASTRGGTDTQYFGPGTRLTVL.

The rearrangement uses TRBV6-5 and TRBJ1-5, with 8 bases matching TRBD1. The CDR3 length is 15 residues. V was clipped by 4 bases and J by 4 bases; unmatched bases: 6. In germline, CDR1 is MNHEY, CDR2 SVGAGI. CDR3 loop: CASSSRTGMNQPQHF. The DNA of the CDR3 is TGTGCCAGCAGTTCCAGGACAGGGATGAATCAGCCCCAGCATTTT.

The chain combines TRBV18 with TRBJ1-2; D not resolved. Per germline, CDR1 KGHSH and CDR2 LQKENI. The CDR3 runs 12 residues. Trimming cost V 2 bases and J 7 bases, with 8 bases left between them. CDR3 sequence reads: CASSPEVTGYTF. DNA for the CDR3: TGTGCCAGCTCACCAGAGGTAACTGGCTACACCTTC.

V gene TRBV7-3 combines with J gene TRBJ2-2, with D possibly TRBD1 on 6 matching bases. Deletions cut 0 bases from V and 6 bases from J, with 20 bases between. Germline CDR1 reads SGHTA; CDR2 reads FQGTGA. This CDR3 has 18 amino acids. CDR3: CASSLTGGRRGAAGELFF. The CDR3 DNA reads as TGTGCCAGCAGCTTAACAGGGGGTCGTCGGGGCGCGGCCGGGGAGCTGTTTTTT.

V is TRBV18 and J is TRBJ1-4, with 8 bases that match TRBD1. Germline CDR1 reads KGHSH; CDR2 reads LQKENI. V trimming: 2 bases; J trimming: 8 bases; junction bases outside the gene matches: 13. CDR3 length: 17 amino acids. The CDR3 loop is CASSPGTGPLSGEKLFF. The CDR3 DNA reads TGTGCCAGCTCACCAGGGACAGGTCCTTTGTCGGGCGAAAAACTGTTTTTT.

The chain combines TRBV3-1 (or the pseudogene TRBV3-2) with TRBJ1-4; D is uncertain. V was trimmed by 0 bases and J by 6 bases, leaving 11 bases between them. CDR3 length: 15 residues. Germline V gene data show CDR1 as LGHDT and CDR2 as YNNKEL (reference sequence). The CDR3 DNA reads as TGTGCCAGCAGCCAAGATTACATTTTCCATGAAAAACTGTTTTTT. This encodes CASSQDYIFHEKLFF.

V gene TRBV11-2 combines with J gene TRBJ1-2; 10 nucleotides line up with TRBD1. Trimming removed 5 bases from V and 5 bases from J; junction bases left unmatched: 8. This CDR3 region has 15 residues. Germline V lookup: CDR1 SGHAT, CDR2 FQNNGV. CDR3 amino acids: CASSTRTGGDYGYTF. The CDR3 region has the DNA TGTGCCAGCAGCACCAGGACAGGGGGTGATTATGGCTACACCTTC.

The gene calls are TRBV5-5 and TRBJ1-5; the match to TRBD1 covers 9 bases. Germline V gives CDR1 SGHKS, CDR2 YYEKEE (reference sequence). V dropped 2 bases and J dropped 2; count of bases not matched to a gene: 2. The CDR3 extends over 15 amino acids. This CDR3 reads CASSFWDRGNQPQHF. Written as DNA, the CDR3 is TGTGCCAGCAGCTTTTGGGACAGGGGCAATCAGCCCCAGCATTTT.

This clone occurred many times. The genes are TRBV11-3 and TRBJ2-7; 10 nucleotides align to TRBD2. Germline V lookup: CDR1 SGHNT, CDR2 YENEEA. The junction had 13 bases not matched to a gene; V was cut back by 2 bases and J by 3 bases. This CDR3 has 18 residues. CDR3 coding DNA: TGTGCCAGCAGCTTAAGGGGTGCGGCTAGCGGGAGAGGCTACGAGCAGTACTTC. This gives the protein CASSLRGAASGRGYEQYF.

CDR3 amino acids: CASSTSGGADTQYF. DNA for the CDR3: TGTGCCAGCAGTACTAGCGGGGGGGCAGATACGCAGTATTTT. The V gene is TRBV5-6, the J gene TRBJ2-3; 13 nucleotides line up with TRBD2. The CDR3 consists of 14 residues. Trimming at V came to 5 bases and at J to 4 bases, leaving 1 base not matched to a gene. Looked up from germline, CDR1 is SGHDT and CDR2 is YYEEEE.

The V gene is TRBV5-6, the J gene TRBJ2-7; D is perhaps TRBD1 (6 bases). Trimming took 2 bases from V and 2 from J, leaving 14 bases between them. The germline gives CDR1 SGHDT, CDR2 YYEEEE. The CDR3 length is 15 residues. CDR3 protein: CASSFPGAETYEQYF. The CDR3 DNA sequence: TGTGCCAGCAGCTTCCCAGGGGCGGAAACCTACGAGCAGTACTTC.